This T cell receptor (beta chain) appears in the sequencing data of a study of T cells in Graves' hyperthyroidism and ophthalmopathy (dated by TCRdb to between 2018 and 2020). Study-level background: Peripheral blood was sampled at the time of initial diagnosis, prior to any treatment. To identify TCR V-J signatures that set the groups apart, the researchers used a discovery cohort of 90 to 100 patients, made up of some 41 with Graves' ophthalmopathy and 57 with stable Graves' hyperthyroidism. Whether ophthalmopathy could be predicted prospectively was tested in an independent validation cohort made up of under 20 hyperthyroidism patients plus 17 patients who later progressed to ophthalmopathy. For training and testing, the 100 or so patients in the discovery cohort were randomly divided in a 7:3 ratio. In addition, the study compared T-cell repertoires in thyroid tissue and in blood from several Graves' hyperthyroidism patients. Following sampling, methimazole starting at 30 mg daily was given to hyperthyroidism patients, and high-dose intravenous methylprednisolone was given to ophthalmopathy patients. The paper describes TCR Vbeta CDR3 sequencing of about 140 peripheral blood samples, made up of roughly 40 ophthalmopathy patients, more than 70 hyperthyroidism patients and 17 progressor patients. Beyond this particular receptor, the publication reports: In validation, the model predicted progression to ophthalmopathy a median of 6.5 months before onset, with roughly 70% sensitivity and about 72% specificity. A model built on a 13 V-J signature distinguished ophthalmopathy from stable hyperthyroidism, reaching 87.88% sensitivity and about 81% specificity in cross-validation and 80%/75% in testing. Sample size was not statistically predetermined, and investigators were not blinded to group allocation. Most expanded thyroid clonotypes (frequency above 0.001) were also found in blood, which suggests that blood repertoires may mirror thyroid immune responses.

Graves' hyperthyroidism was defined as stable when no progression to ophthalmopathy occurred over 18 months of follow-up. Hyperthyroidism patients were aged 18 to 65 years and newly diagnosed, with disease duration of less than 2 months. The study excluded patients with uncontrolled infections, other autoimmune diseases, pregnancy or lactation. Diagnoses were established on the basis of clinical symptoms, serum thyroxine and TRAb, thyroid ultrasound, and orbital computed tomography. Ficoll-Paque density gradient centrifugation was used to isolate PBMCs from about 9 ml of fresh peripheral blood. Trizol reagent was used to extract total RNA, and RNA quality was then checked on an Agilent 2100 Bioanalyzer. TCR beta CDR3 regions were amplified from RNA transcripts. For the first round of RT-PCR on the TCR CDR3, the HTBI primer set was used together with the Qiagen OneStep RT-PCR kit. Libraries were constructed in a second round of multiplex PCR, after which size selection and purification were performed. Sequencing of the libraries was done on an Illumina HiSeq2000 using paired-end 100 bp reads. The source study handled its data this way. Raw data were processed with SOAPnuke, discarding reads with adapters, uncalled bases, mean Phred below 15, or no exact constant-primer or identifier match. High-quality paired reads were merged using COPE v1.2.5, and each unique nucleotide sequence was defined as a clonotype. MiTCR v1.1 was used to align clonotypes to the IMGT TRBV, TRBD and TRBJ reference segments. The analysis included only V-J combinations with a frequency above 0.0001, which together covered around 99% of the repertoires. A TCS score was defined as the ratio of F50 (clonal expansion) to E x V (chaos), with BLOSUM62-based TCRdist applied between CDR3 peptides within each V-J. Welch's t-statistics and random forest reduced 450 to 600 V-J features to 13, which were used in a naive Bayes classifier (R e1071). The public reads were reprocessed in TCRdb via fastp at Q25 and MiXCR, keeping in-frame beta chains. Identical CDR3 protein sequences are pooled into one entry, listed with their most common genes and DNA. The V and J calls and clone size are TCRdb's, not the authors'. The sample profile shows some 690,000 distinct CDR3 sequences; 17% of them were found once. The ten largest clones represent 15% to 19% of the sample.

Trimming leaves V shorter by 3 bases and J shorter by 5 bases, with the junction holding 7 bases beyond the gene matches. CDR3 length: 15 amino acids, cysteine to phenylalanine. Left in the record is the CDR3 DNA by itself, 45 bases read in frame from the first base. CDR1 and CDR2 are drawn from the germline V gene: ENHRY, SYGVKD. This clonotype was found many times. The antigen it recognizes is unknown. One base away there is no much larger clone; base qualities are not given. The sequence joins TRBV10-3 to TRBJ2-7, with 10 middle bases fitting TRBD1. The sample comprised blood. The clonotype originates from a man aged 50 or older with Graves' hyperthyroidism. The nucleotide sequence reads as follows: TGTGCCATCAGTGACCCGACAGGGGGCTTCCACGAGCAGTACTTC. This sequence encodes CAISDPTGGFHEQYF.